This TCR beta chain was found in a study of blood T cell repertoires in COVID-19. Study context: Researchers got acute and convalescent COVID-19 samples from the United States, Italy and Spain. PBMCs, B-cell-depleted T cells, or T cells were the source of the cDNA or gDNA that made up the material.

Seattle patients were enrolled during active infection and followed longitudinally. V lost 7 bases and J 5 bases, leaving 16 bases between the germline ends. CDR3 length equals 14 residues. Germline loops: CDR1 MNHEY, CDR2 SMNVEV (reference sequence). Original processing notes: For nucleated cells, counts were estimated from reference gene primer amplification. Here immunoSEQ multiplex PCR was the method, and the copy in TCRdb shows in-frame clones only, minus some. V and J calls and clone size are those listed in that table; D and trimming were worked out from the DNA. The table records approximately 180,000 clones, more than 75% of them present only once.

This receptor was obtained from an older person with COVID-19, enrolled during active disease. This rearrangement joins TRBV27 to TRBJ2-3; weak D call: TRBD2 (6 bases). Material: peripheral blood. The CDR3 DNA sequence: TGTGCCAGCAAGTGGCGGGCGGGGCTAGATACGCAGTATTTT. It is translated as CASKWRAGLDTQYF.